There are many counts of the clone carrying this TCR beta chain. What it binds is not known. Using quantitative 5'-RACE with molecular barcodes, the authors made TCR beta libraries. TCRdb itself ran the 5' RACE reads through MiXCR, one entry per CDR3 protein. In the table there are some 220,000 distinct CDR3 sequences, roughly 8.2% of which are singletons. The data were obtained in a study of CD8 T cells in ankylosing spondylitis. Study results and caveats: Within matched ankylosing spondylitis synovial fluid, disease-linked clones were reportedly significantly enriched.

This CDR3 spans 16 amino acids. Germline V lookup: CDR1 SQVTM, CDR2 ANQGSEA. Trimming cost V 5 bases and J 2 bases, with 21 bases left between them. The receptor was isolated from a female donor with ankylosing spondylitis or in good health (not recorded which). The chain links TRBV29-1 to TRBJ2-5; D remains unclear. Sequencing used blood, either unsorted or a sorted T cell fraction (not recorded which). CDR3 protein: CSVTQFADHVQETQYF. CDR3 nucleotides: TGCAGCGTTACCCAGTTTGCGGATCATGTTCAAGAGACCCAGTACTTC. The full variable domain, rest sourced from reference TRBV29-1 and TRBJ2-5, is SAVISQKPSRDICQRGTSLTIQCQVDSQVTMMFWYRQQPGQSLTLIATANQGSEATYESGFVIDKFPISRPNLTFSTLTVSNMSPEDSSIYLCSVTQFADHVQETQYFGPGTRLLVL.